The source of this T cell receptor (beta chain) is a study of blood T cells in healthy people across ages. Study conclusions and caveats: While age rose, TCR beta diversity per million T cells dropped in a roughly linear way. The study found TCR beta diversity correlated strongly with naive T cell percentage.

Together with a sample-barcoded 5' primer, a J-beta primer mix was included in a second PCR lasting roughly 6 to 12 cycles. A 12-random-nucleotide template-switch adaptor tagged each cDNA molecule. Using its own MiXCR run on the 5' RACE reads, TCRdb lists one record per CDR3 protein. The data show around 1.5 million distinct CDR3 sequences, with 30% to 40% seen just once and 10% to 12% held by the top ten. CDR1 and CDR2 from the germline V gene are DFQATT and SNEGSKA (reference sequence). Trimming shortened V by 5 bases and J by 3 bases, and 17 bases separated the two germline ends. The CDR3 length is 15 residues. Healthy Caucasian individuals from Russia aged about 6 to 95 served as donors. This clonotype was seen only a few times. The target antigen is unknown.

Sequenced input: blood. V is TRBV20-1 and J is TRBJ2-1; TRBD2 is a possible D gene (6 bases). This clonotype originated in a woman between 25 and 40 years old in good health. The CDR3 DNA sequence: TGCAGTGCTGCCCACGGTAGCGGATTCTACAATGAGCAGTTCTTC. It is translated as CSAAHGSGFYNEQFF.